This passage covers 5 T cell receptor beta chains from one sample sequenced in a study of blood T cell repertoires in COVID-19. Assay: immunoSEQ multiplex PCR; the TCRdb copy retains only in-frame clones and omits some. The table lists 400,000 to 450,000 clones, around 91% of them singletons. Source material: PBMCs or T cells enriched from blood (not recorded which). All receptors derive from a man aged 25 to 45 who had recovered from COVID-19.

A single count supports this clone. V gene TRBV3-1 (or the pseudogene TRBV3-2) combines with J gene TRBJ2-1; 7 bases match TRBD2. CDR1 and CDR2 from the germline V gene are LGHDT and YNNKEL (reference sequence). Germline trimming cut 6 bases from V and 7 bases from J; bases unmatched to any gene: 9. This CDR3 is built from 14 residues. Here the CDR3 reads CASRRREFENEQFF. Here the CDR3 DNA reads TGTGCCAGCAGACGGCGGGAGTTCGAAAATGAGCAGTTCTTC.

This clone turned up a few times. Distinct nucleotide sequences in the sample also encode this CDR3. V gene TRBV18 combines with J gene TRBJ2-1; TRBD1 agrees at 11 bases. The CDR3 covers 14 residues. Germline V gene sequence: CDR1 KGHSH, CDR2 LQKENI. The trim removed 6 bases at V and 7 bases at J, leaving 5 bases unmatched. CDR3 sequence: CASSPRDRGNEQFF. The CDR3 DNA is TGTGCCAGCTCCCCGAGGGACAGGGGGAATGAGCAGTTCTTC.

The V call is TRBV2, the J call TRBJ2-6; 8 bases map to TRBD1. The CDR3 spans 15 residues. V shed 6 bases and J 2 bases; nucleotides not matched to a gene: 3. The germline CDR1 and CDR2 sequences are SNHLY and FYNNEI. CDR3 DNA sequence: TGTGCCAGCAGGGCAGGGGGCGCTGGGGCCAACGTCCTGACTTTC. Protein sequence: CASRAGGAGANVLTF.

This clone showed up just a few times. The V gene is TRBV5-1, the J gene TRBJ2-2; 8 nucleotides agree with TRBD2. Germline lookup yields CDR1 SGHRS and CDR2 YFSETQ. There are 15 residues in the CDR3. Trimming at V came to 3 bases and at J to 6 bases, leaving 7 bases not matched to a gene. In DNA form, the CDR3 reads TGCGCCAGCAGCTGGGGAGCGGGAGTTGCCGGGGAGCTGTTTTTT. Protein product: CASSWGAGVAGELFF.

V gene TRBV7-2 combines with J gene TRBJ1-1; D not certain. CDR3 length equals 12 residues. Trimming left V 8 bases short and J 3 bases short, with 10 bases between. Germline V gives CDR1 SGHTA, CDR2 FQGNSA. The CDR3 loop is CASRTGDTEAFF. As DNA, the CDR3 is TGTGCCAGCCGTACCGGGGACACTGAAGCTTTCTTT. The full variable domain, completed using reference TRBV7-2 and TRBJ1-1, is GAGVSQSPSNKVTEKGKDVELRCDPISGHTALYWYRQSLGQGLEFLIYFQGNSAPDKSGLPSDRFSAERTGGSVSTLTIQRTQQEDSAVYLCASRTGDTEAFFGQGTRLTVV.